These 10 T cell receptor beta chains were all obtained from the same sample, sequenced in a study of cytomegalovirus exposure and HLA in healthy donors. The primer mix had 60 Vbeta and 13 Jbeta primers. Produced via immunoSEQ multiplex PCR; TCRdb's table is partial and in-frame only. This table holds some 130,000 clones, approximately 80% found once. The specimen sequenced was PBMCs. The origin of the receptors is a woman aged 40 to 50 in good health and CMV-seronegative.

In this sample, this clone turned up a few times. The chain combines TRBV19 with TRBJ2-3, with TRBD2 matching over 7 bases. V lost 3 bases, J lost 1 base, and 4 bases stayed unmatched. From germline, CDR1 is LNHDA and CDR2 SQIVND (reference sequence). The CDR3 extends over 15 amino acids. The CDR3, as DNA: TGTGCCAGTAGTATTCCTAGCGGACGCACAGATACGCAGTATTTT. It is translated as CASSIPSGRTDTQYF.

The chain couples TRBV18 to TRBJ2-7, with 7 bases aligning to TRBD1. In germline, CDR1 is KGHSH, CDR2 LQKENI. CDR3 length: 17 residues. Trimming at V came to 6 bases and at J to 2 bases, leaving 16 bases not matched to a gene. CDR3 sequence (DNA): TGTGCCAGCTCCACCCGAAGTGGACAGGAGCGGCCCTACGAGCAGTACTTC. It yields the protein CASSTRSGQERPYEQYF. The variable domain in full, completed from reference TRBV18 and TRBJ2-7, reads NAGVMQNPRHLVRRRGQEARLRCSPMKGHSHVYWYRQLPEEGLKFMVYLQKENIIDESGMPKERFSAEFPKEGPSILRIQQVVRGDSAAYFCASSTRSGQERPYEQYFGPGTRLTVT.

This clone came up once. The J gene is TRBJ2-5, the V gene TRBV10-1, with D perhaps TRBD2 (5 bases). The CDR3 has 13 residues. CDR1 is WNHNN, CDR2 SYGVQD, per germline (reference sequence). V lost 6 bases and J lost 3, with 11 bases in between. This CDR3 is CASSVGLKETQYF. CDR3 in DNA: TGCGCCAGCAGCGTCGGACTGAAAGAGACCCAGTACTTC.

The CDR3 protein is CASSQGAGGGYTF. CDR3 nucleotides: TGTGCCAGCAGCCAAGGAGCAGGGGGGGGCTACACCTTC. The chain couples TRBV14 to TRBJ1-2, with 7 nucleotides matching TRBD1. CDR3 size: 13 residues. Trimming removed 1 base from V and 8 bases from J; junction bases left unmatched: 4. The germline gives CDR1 SGHDN, CDR2 FVKESK.

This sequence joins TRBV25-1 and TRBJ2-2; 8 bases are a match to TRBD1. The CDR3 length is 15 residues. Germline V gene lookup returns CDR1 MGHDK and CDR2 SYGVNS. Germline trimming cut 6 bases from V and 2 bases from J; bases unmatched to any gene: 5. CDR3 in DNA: TGTGCCAGCAGCCGGGACAGGCTAAACACCGGGGAGCTGTTTTTT. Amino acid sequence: CASSRDRLNTGELFF.

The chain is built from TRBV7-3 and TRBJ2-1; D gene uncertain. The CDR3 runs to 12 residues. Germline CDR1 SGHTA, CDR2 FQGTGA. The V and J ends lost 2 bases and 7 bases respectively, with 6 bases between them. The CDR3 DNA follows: TGTGCCAGCAGCTTACTCCTAAATGAGCAGTTCTTC. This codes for CASSLLLNEQFF.

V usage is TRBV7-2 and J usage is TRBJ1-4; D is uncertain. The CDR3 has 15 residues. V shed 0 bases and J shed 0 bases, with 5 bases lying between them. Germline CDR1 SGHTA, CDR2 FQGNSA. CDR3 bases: TGTGCCAGCAGCTTAGCGAGGGCAACTAATGAAAAACTGTTTTTT. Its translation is CASSLARATNEKLFF.

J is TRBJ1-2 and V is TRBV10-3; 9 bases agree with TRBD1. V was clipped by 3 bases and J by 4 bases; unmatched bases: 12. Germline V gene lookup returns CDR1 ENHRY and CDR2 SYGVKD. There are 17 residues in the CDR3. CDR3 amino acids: CAISESGTGLWVYGYTF. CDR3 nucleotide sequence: TGTGCCATCAGTGAATCCGGGACAGGGTTATGGGTCTATGGCTACACCTTC.

In nucleotides, the CDR3 is TGTGCCAGCAGCTATTCGGGAGGGGGCAATGGCTACACCTTC. It is translated as CASSYSGGGNGYTF. The V gene is TRBV7-9, the J gene TRBJ1-2; 7 nucleotides agree with TRBD1. Per the germline V gene, CDR1 is SEHNR and CDR2 is FQNEAQ (reference sequence). V shed 4 bases, J shed 6 bases, and the junction held 8 bases outside the gene matches. The CDR3 sequence is 14 residues long.

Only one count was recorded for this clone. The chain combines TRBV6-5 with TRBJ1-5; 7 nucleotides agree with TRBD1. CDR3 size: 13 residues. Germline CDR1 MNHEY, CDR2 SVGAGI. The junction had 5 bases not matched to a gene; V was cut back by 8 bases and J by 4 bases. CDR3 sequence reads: CASGGQPNQPQHF. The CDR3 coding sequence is TGTGCCAGCGGGGGACAGCCTAATCAGCCCCAGCATTTT.